This entry lists 2 T cell receptor beta chains sequenced from one sample in a study of CD8+CD57+ T cells in acquired aplastic anemia. Genomic DNA, the template, was used for profiling of the TCR beta VDJ and CDR3. From the reads, TCRdb called clonotypes with MiXCR, one entry per CDR3 protein. The data contain tens of thousands of distinct CDR3 sequences, 60% to 75% of them singletons. By flow cytometry, patients selected for sequencing had shown an expansion of CD8+CD57+ cells. Sequencing used sorted CD4+, CD8+, or CD8+CD57+ T cells (not recorded which) from PBMCs. Receptor source: a human donor with aplastic anemia.

This chain joins TRBV7-8 and TRBJ1-1; D possibly corresponds to TRBD1 (6 bases). V was shortened by 1 base and J by 4 bases, with 10 bases between the two germline ends. The CDR3 contains 14 residues. CDR1 SGHVS and CDR2 FQNEAQ come from the germline V gene. CDR3 sequence (DNA): TGTGCCAGCAGCTTAGAGAGGGGGGCCACTGAAGCTTTCTTT. Protein sequence: CASSLERGATEAFF.

This clonotype was found a few times. The chain links TRBV2 to TRBJ2-7; D not certain. V was pared by 5 bases and J by 4 bases, with 3 bases between. Germline assignment: CDR1 SNHLY and CDR2 FYNNEI. The CDR3 length is 10 residues. The CDR3 region has the DNA TGTGCCAGCAGTCCATACGAGCAGTACTTC. It translates to CASSPYEQYF.